This T cell receptor (beta chain) was recorded in a study of shared clonotypes between healthy human individuals. CD8 cells classed as naive were CD45RO-negative and positively selected for CCR7, excluding terminally differentiated effector memory CD45RA+ cells. Healthy HIV-negative adults without recent acute infections or vaccinations served as donors. All the donors were Caucasian adults who lived in Nashville, Tennessee. Clones were read by immunoSEQ multiplex PCR, and TCRdb kept only the in-frame ones, dropping some. The table shows fewer than 1 million clones, with 96% occurring only once. Germline values: CDR1 MNHEY, CDR2 SMNVEV (reference sequence). Germline trimming cut 5 bases from V and 3 bases from J; bases unmatched to any gene: 8. The CDR3 covers 17 residues.

This TCR was recovered from a man aged 25-40 years in good health. Sequenced input: naive CD8+ T cells sorted from blood. The genes are TRBV27 and TRBJ2-1; 12 nucleotides match TRBD2. The CDR3 DNA sequence: TGTGCCAGCAGTCCCCGACTAGCGGGAGTTATCTACAATGAGCAGTTCTTC. This encodes CASSPRLAGVIYNEQFF.